This T cell receptor beta chain was sequenced in a study of T cell repertoires in cytomegalovirus infection (dated by TCRdb to between 2019 and 2020). Study-level background: Because public TCR beta signatures pointed to carriage of CMV infection together with the matching HLA type, the HLA type of each donor mattered for the analysis. The paper's findings and limits, for the study overall: In both this cohort and an independent roughly 400-donor cohort, the cumulative frequency of public TCR beta family members distinguished carriers of CMV infection plus the relevant HLA type. The ex vivo response was dominated by HLA-C-restricted CMV-specific TCR beta clonotypes, which also provided the single most frequent clonotype in two of eight donors.

The instrument was an Illumina HiSeq 1500. Starting from the raw public reads, TCRdb applied fastp trimming at Q25, assembled clones with MiXCR and retained in-frame beta chains. Every entry covers one CDR3 protein and lists the most common genes and DNA from its rows. In this sample the table shows around 490,000 distinct CDR3 sequences, 26% of which occur a single time. The top ten constitute less than 15% of the sample. This clonotype has a handful of counts. Its antigen is currently not known. The sample holds no much larger clone one base away, and base qualities are not on file. Sequences MNHNS (CDR1) and SASEGT (CDR2) are obtained from the germline V gene. Reading from cysteine to phenylalanine, the CDR3 counts 15 amino acids. The read is trimmed to its CDR3 DNA, 45 bases read in frame from base 1. At the junction V is shortened by 6 bases and J by 5 bases; bases outside the gene matches: 5.

The sample was PBMCs. The clonotype originates from a human donor in good health (CMV status not recorded). Some clones in this sample may be carry-over from other donors' samples. Here the chain combines TRBV6-1 and TRBJ2-1; TRBD2 fits 12 bases in the junction. The DNA sequence is as follows: TGTGCCAGCAGATCGACTAGCGGGAGTAACAATGAGCAGTTCTTC. This translates into CASRSTSGSNNEQFF.